This TCR beta chain was obtained from a study of cytotoxic CD8 clonotypes in ibrutinib-treated CLL. Broader study findings: Contraction or stability on treatment was seen for public clonotypes, which were uncommon. Clonality showed a rise at ibrutinib response that reversed toward baseline at progression.

Data came from immunoSEQ multiplex PCR; TCRdb stores just in-frame clones and leaves some out. The sample shows 130,000 or so clones, 77% of them seen only once. Trimming pared 5 bases from V and 2 bases from J, leaving 7 bases between. CDR3 length equals 12 residues. Germline values: CDR1 MDHEN, CDR2 SYDVKM. Concerning this clone: Antigen: not known.

The sample consisted of PBMCs, taken after 12 months of ibrutinib treatment. The chain employs TRBV28 and TRBJ2-7; D gene unclear. This receptor was taken from a human donor with chronic lymphocytic leukemia. The CDR3 nucleotides read TGTGCCAGCAGTCCCCCCACCTACGAGCAGTACTTC. This translates into CASSPPTYEQYF.